The clone carrying this T cell receptor beta chain was detected a few times. The target antigen is unknown. The data stem from a study of CD8 T cells in ankylosing spondylitis. General study findings and limits: In ankylosing spondylitis blood, a motif of roughly eight highly homologous TCR beta variants appeared characteristic. The disease-linked clones had a CD8+ phenotype and low blood frequencies. Prior work had noted some motif variants in reactive arthritis blood and synovial fluid.

A quantitative 5'-RACE method, one with molecular barcodes, was used to make TCR beta libraries. TCRdb passed the 5' RACE reads through MiXCR, listing each CDR3 protein once. Of around 770,000 distinct CDR3 sequences listed, roughly 19% are singletons. The CDR3 is 15 residues long. Trimming shortened V by 4 bases and J by 0 bases, and 12 bases separated the two germline ends. This TCR was sampled from a male donor with ankylosing spondylitis. Sample: blood, either unsorted or a sorted T cell fraction (not recorded which). V usage is TRBV12-3 or TRBV12-4 and J usage is TRBJ1-1, with D possibly TRBD1 on 6 matching bases. CDR3 sequence: CASSWPGALNTEAFF. The CDR3 DNA reads TGTGCCAGCAGTTGGCCAGGGGCCCTGAACACTGAAGCTTTCTTT.